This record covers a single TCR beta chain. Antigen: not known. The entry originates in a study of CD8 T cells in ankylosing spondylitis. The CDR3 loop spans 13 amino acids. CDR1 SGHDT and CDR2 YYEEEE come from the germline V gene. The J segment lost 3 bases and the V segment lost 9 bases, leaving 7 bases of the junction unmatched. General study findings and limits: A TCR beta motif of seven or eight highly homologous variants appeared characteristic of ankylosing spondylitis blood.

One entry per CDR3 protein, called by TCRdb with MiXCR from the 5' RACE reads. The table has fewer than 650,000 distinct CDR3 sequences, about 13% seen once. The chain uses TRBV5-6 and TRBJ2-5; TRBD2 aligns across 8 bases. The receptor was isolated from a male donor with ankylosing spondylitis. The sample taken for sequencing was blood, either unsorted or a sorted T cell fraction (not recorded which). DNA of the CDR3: TGTGCCACTCAAACGGGACTAGAAGAGACCCAGTACTTC. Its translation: CATQTGLEETQYF.